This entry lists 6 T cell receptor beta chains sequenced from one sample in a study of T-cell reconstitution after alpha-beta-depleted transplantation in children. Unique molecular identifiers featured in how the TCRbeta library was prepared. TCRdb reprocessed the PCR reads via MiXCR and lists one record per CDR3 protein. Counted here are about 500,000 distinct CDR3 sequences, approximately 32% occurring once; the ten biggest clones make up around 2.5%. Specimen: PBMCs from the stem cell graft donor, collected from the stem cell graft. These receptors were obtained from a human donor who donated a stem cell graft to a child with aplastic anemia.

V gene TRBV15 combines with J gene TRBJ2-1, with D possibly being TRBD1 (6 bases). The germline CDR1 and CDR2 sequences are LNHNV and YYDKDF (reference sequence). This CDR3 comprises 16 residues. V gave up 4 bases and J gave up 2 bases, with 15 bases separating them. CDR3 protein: CATSKSRDTTYNEQFF. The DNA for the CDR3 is TGTGCCACCAGCAAGTCCCGGGACACCACCTACAATGAGCAGTTCTTC.

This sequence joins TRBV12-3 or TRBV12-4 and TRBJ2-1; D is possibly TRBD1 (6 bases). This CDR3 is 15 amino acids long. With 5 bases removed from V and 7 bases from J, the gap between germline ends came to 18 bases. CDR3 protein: CASSKSGQGGNEQFF. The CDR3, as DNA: TGTGCCAGCAGTAAATCGGGACAAGGGGGTAATGAGCAGTTCTTC.

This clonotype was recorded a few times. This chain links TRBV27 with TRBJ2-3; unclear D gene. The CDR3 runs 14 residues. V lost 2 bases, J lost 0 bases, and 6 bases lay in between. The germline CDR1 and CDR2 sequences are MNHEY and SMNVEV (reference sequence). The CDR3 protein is CASSLRPSTDTQYF. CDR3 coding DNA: TGTGCCAGCAGTTTAAGGCCAAGCACAGATACGCAGTATTTT.

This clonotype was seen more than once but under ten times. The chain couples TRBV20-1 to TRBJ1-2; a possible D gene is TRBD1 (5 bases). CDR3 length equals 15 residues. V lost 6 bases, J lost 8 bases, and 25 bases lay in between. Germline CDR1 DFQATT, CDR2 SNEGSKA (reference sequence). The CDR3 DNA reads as TGCAGTGCCAGGGCAGGAGGACGGGGAGGGTCCGGCTACACCTTC. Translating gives CSARAGGRGGSGYTF.

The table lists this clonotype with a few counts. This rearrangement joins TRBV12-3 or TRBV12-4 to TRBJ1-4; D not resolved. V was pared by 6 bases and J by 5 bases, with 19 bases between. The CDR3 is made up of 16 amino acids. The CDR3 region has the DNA TGTGCCAGCAGCCTCAGGACCGCCGGACGGAATGAAAAACTGTTTTTT. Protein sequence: CASSLRTAGRNEKLFF.

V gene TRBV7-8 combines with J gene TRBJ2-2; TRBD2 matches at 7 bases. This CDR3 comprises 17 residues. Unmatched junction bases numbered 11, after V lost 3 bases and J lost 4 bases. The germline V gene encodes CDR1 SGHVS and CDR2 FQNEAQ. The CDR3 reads CASSFTGPAGFTGELFF. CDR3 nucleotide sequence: TGTGCCAGCAGCTTTACGGGACCAGCGGGGTTCACCGGGGAGCTGTTTTTT.